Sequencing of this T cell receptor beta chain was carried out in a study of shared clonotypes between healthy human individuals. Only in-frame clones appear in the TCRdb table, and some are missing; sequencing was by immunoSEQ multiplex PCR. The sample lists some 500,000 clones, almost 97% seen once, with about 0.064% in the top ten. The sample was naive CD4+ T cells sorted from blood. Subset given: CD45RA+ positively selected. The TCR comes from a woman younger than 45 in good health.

The CDR3 DNA reads as TGTGCCAGCAGCCGACTAGCGGGAGACCACGAGCAGTACTTC. Translation gives CASSRLAGDHEQYF. The chain uses TRBV27 and TRBJ2-7; 12 bases are shared with TRBD2. The V gene end was trimmed by 6 bases and the J gene end by 5 bases; junction bases not matched to a gene: 5. Germline-derived CDR1 and CDR2 are MNHEY and SMNVEV (reference sequence). This CDR3 comprises 14 residues.